Following are 16 T cell receptor beta chains from one sample sequenced in a study of shared clonotypes between healthy human individuals. Positively selected for CCR7, the CD45RO-negative cells used as naive CD8 cells excluded terminally differentiated effector memory CD45RA+ cells. Repertoires were generated with immunoSEQ multiplex PCR, while TCRdb's copy carries only in-frame clones and drops some. The table has hundreds of thousands of clones, 92% seen once. Material for sequencing was naive CD8+ T cells sorted from blood. The receptors here all came from a man younger than 40 in good health.

This clone was counted a single time. The chain uses TRBV6-1 and TRBJ1-4, with 10 bases identical to TRBD1. In germline, CDR1 is MNHNS, CDR2 SASEGT. Losses at the gene ends were 6 bases for V and 7 bases for J; bases not matched to a gene: 8. The CDR3 length is 15 residues. The CDR3 nucleotides read TGTGCCAGCAGCGCCTACCGGACAGGGGGTGAAAAACTGTTTTTT. Protein sequence: CASSAYRTGGEKLFF.

This chain connects TRBV6-4 to TRBJ2-2, with 11 bases aligning to TRBD2. Per the germline V gene, CDR1 is MRHNA and CDR2 is SNTAGT. CDR3 size: 17 residues. V lost 3 bases to trimming and J lost 7 bases; unmatched junction nucleotides: 10. Here the CDR3 reads CASSEIAGGPSGGELFF. The CDR3, as DNA: TGTGCCAGCAGTGAAATAGCGGGAGGGCCCTCTGGCGGGGAGCTGTTTTTT.

This rearrangement joins TRBV6-1 to TRBJ2-7, with D tentatively TRBD1 (5 bases). CDR3 size: 15 residues. The V gene's germline CDR1 is MNHNS and CDR2 SASEGT. V gave up 1 base and J gave up 3 bases, with 13 bases separating them. CDR3 region: CASSEGPRTNYEQYF. In DNA, the CDR3 is TGTGCCAGCAGTGAAGGGCCACGGACAAACTACGAGCAGTACTTC.

This rearrangement joins TRBV7-9 to TRBJ2-3, with 7 bases fitting TRBD2. Germline CDR1 reads SEHNR; CDR2 reads FQNEAQ (reference sequence). CDR3 length equals 18 residues. Unmatched junction bases numbered 13, after V lost 2 bases and J lost 2 bases. In DNA, the CDR3 is TGTGCCAGCAGCTTACCACCGTCGCAGGGACTATCCACAGATACGCAGTATTTT. Its protein is CASSLPPSQGLSTDTQYF.

Concerning this clone itself: Additional DNA sequences in this sample encode the identical CDR3. This rearrangement joins TRBV7-9 to TRBJ2-5; 8 bases are a match to TRBD2. The ends lost 1 base at V and 4 bases at J; junction bases unmatched: 2. The CDR3 is made up of 14 amino acids. CDR1 is SEHNR, CDR2 FQNEAQ, per germline (reference sequence). The CDR3 reads CASSLVAGGETQYF. In nucleotides, the CDR3 is TGTGCCAGCAGCTTAGTCGCGGGAGGAGAGACCCAGTACTTC.

The rearrangement uses TRBV28 and TRBJ2-7, with TRBD2 identical over 7 bases. The ends lost 3 bases at V and 1 base at J; junction bases unmatched: 15. The length of the CDR3 is 18 residues. CDR1 is MDHEN, CDR2 SYDVKM, per germline. The CDR3, as DNA: TGTGCCAGCAGTTTGGGTGTCTCCGGCGGGAGAACTTCCTACGAGCAGTACTTC. As protein: CASSLGVSGGRTSYEQYF.

This sequence joins TRBV7-9 and TRBJ1-2; TRBD1 matches at 7 bases. The junction had 7 bases not matched to a gene; V was cut back by 4 bases and J by 5 bases. The CDR3 has 14 residues. Germline V gene data show CDR1 as SEHNR and CDR2 as FQNEAQ (reference sequence). CDR3 sequence: CASSSNPGQYGYTF. Written as DNA, the CDR3 is TGTGCCAGCAGCTCGAACCCGGGACAGTATGGCTACACCTTC. The full variable domain, rest sourced from reference TRBV7-9 and TRBJ1-2, is DTGVSQNPRHKITKRGQNVTFRCDPISEHNRLYWYRQTLGQGPEFLTYFQNEAQLEKSRLLSDRFSAERPKGSFSTLEIQRTEQGDSAMYLCASSSNPGQYGYTFGSGTRLTVV.

This chain joins TRBV14 and TRBJ1-1; no clear D gene. The CDR3 has 16 amino acids. Trimming removed 3 bases from V and 7 bases from J, with 21 bases in between. Looked up from germline, CDR1 is SGHDN and CDR2 is FVKESK. The CDR3 DNA is TGTGCCAGCAGCCAGCTCAAACACGACGGTGGGATTGAAGCTTTCTTT. Translated: CASSQLKHDGGIEAFF.

The chain combines TRBV15 with TRBJ1-5; possible D gene TRBD1, 5 bases. Germline V lookup: CDR1 LNHNV, CDR2 YYDKDF (reference sequence). This CDR3 has 15 residues. Trimming removed 0 bases at V and 4 bases at J, with 10 bases between. In DNA form, the CDR3 reads TGTGCCACCAGCAGAGACAGGGCCGGTAATCAGCCCCAGCATTTT. Amino acids: CATSRDRAGNQPQHF.

The chain employs TRBV7-9 and TRBJ2-1, with D possibly being TRBD1 (6 bases). CDR3 size: 12 residues. Germline CDR1 reads SEHNR; CDR2 reads FQNEAQ (reference sequence). Trimming left V 5 bases short and J 7 bases short, with 9 bases between. CDR3 loop: CASSHTGNEQFF. In DNA form, the CDR3 reads TGTGCCAGCAGCCATACAGGGAATGAGCAGTTCTTC.

This clone has more than one count but fewer than ten. The CDR3 nucleotides are TGTGCCAGCAGTTGGGACAGGAGGAGGGACGAGCAGTACTTC. This gives the protein CASSWDRRRDEQYF. V usage is TRBV2 and J usage is TRBJ2-7; 8 positions agree with TRBD1. V lost 5 bases, J lost 5 bases, and 8 bases stayed unmatched. The length of the CDR3 is 14 residues. Germline lookup yields CDR1 SNHLY and CDR2 FYNNEI.

The V gene is TRBV19, the J gene TRBJ2-2; a weak D match, TRBD2 (6 bases). This CDR3 region has 15 residues. In germline, CDR1 is LNHDA, CDR2 SQIVND (reference sequence). V shed 2 bases and J shed 4 bases, with 11 bases lying between them. CDR3: CASSITGSSTGELFF. The CDR3 nucleotides are TGTGCCAGTAGTATAACCGGGAGCAGCACCGGGGAGCTGTTTTTT.

The chain recombines TRBV18 with TRBJ2-7; 8 nucleotides line up with TRBD2. Germline values: CDR1 KGHSH, CDR2 LQKENI. V trimming: 9 bases; J trimming: 2 bases; junction bases outside the gene matches: 6. This CDR3 is 13 amino acids long. The CDR3 sequence is CASHSGATYEQYF. The DNA for the CDR3 is TGTGCCAGTCATAGCGGGGCGACCTACGAGCAGTACTTC.

The rearrangement joins TRBV14 to TRBJ2-7; 7 bases are shared with TRBD2. There are 15 residues in the CDR3. V trimming: 3 bases; J trimming: 2 bases; junction bases outside the gene matches: 7. Germline lookup yields CDR1 SGHDN and CDR2 FVKESK. The CDR3 nucleotides read TGTGCCAGCAGCCAGACCTGGGGGGGGACCTACGAGCAGTACTTC. Amino acid sequence: CASSQTWGGTYEQYF.

With regard to this clone: Other DNA sequences from this sample encode an identical CDR3 as well. CDR3 protein: CASSLSTSGSNEQFF. The CDR3 DNA reads as TGTGCCAGCAGTTTGTCGACTAGCGGGAGCAATGAGCAGTTCTTC. The chain carries TRBV27 and TRBJ2-1, with 12 bases identical to TRBD2. The CDR3 consists of 15 residues. V shed 3 bases and J 6 bases; nucleotides not matched to a gene: 3. Looked up from germline, CDR1 is MNHEY and CDR2 is SMNVEV (reference sequence).

The chain recombines TRBV6-5 with TRBJ1-5, with no clear D. The CDR3 is 13 residues long. Germline V gene lookup returns CDR1 MNHEY and CDR2 SVGAGI. V shed 0 bases and J shed 11 bases, with 11 bases lying between them. The CDR3 sequence is CASSYSLDQAQHF. In DNA, the CDR3 is TGTGCCAGCAGTTACTCGTTGGACCAGGCCCAGCATTTT.